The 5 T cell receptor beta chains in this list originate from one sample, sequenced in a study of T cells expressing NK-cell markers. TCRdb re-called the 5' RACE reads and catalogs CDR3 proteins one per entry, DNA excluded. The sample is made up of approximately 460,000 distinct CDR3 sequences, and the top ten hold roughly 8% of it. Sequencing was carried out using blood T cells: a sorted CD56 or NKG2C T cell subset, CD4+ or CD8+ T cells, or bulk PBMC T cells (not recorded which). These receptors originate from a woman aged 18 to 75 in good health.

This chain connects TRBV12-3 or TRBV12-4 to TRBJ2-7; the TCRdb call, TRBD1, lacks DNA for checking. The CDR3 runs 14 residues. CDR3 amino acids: CASSPGGGGRGQYF.

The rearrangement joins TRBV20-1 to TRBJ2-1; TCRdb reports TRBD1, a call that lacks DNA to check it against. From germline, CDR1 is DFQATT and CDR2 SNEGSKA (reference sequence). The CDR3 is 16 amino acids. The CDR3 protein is CSATPVVSGSYNEQFF.

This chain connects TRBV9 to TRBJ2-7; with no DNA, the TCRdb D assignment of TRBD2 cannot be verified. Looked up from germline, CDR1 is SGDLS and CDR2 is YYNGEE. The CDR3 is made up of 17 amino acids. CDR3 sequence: CASSVALAGEGGYEQYF.

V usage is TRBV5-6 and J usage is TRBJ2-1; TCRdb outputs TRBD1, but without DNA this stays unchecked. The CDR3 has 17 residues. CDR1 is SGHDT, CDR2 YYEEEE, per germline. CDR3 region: CASSLAGEWATYNEQFF.

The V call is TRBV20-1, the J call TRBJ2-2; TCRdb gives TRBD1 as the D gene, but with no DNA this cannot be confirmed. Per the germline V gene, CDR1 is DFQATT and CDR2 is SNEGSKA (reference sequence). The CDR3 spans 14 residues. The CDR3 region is CSAPAQGTTGELFF.